These 2 T cell receptor beta chains originate from one sample sequenced in a study of OX40 agonist ivuxolimab in advanced cancers. The library came from the immunoSEQ multiplex PCR assay. TCRdb holds this immuneACCESS table with in-frame rearrangements only. Some clones are missing; in checked studies, unresolved V genes explain under half, and the rest has no known cause. For this sample there are approximately 28,000 clones; roughly 90% appear just once. The ten largest clones add up to 19% of the sample. The sequencing used CD4+ or CD8+ T cells sorted from blood, collected in a trial of the OX40 agonist ivuxolimab. These receptors were collected from an adult with an advanced solid tumor such as melanoma, head and neck, liver or kidney cancer.

The rearrangement joins TRBV28 to TRBJ1-5; D not certain. Looked up from germline, CDR1 is MDHEN and CDR2 is SYDVKM. The CDR3 length is 13 residues. The V and J ends lost 5 bases and 0 bases respectively, with 5 bases between them. CDR3 residues: CASSPRSNQPQHF. DNA for the CDR3: TGTGCCAGCAGTCCTCGTAGCAATCAGCCCCAGCATTTT.

V gene TRBV27 combines with J gene TRBJ2-5; D not certain. This CDR3 region has 17 residues. Germline V gene lookup returns CDR1 MNHEY and CDR2 SMNVEV (reference sequence). Trimming took off 6 bases at V and 1 base at J, with 21 bases between the two ends. The CDR3 reads CASRSFRAELFQETQYF. In DNA form, the CDR3 reads TGTGCCAGCAGAAGTTTCCGGGCGGAGCTTTTCCAAGAGACCCAGTACTTC.